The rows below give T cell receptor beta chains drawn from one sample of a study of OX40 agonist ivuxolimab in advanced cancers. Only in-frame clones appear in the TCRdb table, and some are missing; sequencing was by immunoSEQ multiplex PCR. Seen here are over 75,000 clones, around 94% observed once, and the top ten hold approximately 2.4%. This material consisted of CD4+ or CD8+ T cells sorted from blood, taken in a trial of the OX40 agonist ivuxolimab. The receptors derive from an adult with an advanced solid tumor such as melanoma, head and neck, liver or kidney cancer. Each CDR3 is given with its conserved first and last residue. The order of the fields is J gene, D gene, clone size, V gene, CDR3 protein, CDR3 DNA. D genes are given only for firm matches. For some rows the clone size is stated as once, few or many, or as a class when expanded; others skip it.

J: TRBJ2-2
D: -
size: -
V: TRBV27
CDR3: CASSSPSRLDTGELFF
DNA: TGTGCCAGCAGTTCCCCATCCAGACTAGACACCGGGGAGCTGTTTTTT

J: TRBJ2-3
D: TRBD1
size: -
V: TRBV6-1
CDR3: CASKTGAPDTQYF
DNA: TGTGCCAGCAAGACAGGGGCCCCAGATACGCAGTATTTT

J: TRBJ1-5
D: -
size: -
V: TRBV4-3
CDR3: CASSQEPGYSNQPQHF
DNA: TGCGCCAGCAGCCAAGAGCCAGGGTATAGCAATCAGCCCCAGCATTTT

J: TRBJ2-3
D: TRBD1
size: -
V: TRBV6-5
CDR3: CASSRNRGDTQYF
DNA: TGTGCCAGCAGTAGAAACAGGGGGGATACGCAGTATTTT

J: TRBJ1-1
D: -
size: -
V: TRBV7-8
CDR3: CASSLELTGEAFF
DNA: TGTGCCAGCAGCTTAGAGCTCACGGGTGAAGCTTTCTTT

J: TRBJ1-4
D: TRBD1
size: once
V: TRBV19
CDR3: CASSISGTGGEKLFF
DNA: TGTGCCAGTAGTATATCAGGGACAGGGGGAGAAAAACTGTTTTTT

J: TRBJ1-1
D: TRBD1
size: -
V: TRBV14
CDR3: CASSHRDRSPRYTEAFF
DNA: TGTGCCAGCAGCCATCGGGACAGGTCCCCGAGGTACACTGAAGCTTTCTTT

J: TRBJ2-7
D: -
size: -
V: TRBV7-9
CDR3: CASSLGSYNEQYF
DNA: TGTGCCAGCAGCTTAGGGTCTTATAACGAGCAGTACTTC

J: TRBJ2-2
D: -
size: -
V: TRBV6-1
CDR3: CASSDGPLVNTGELFF
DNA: TGTGCCAGCAGTGATGGCCCCCTGGTGAACACCGGGGAGCTGTTTTTT

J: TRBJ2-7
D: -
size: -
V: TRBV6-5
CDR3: CASSYSASRPYEQYF
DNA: TGTGCCAGCAGTTACTCTGCTAGCCGCCCCTACGAGCAGTACTTC

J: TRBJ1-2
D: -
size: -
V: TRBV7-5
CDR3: CARSRYETQGGNGYTF
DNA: TGTGCCAGAAGCAGATATGAGACACAGGGGGGGAATGGCTACACCTTC

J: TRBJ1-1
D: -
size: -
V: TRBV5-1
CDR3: CASSPGVFAVNTEAFF
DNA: TGCGCCAGCAGCCCAGGAGTATTTGCGGTGAACACTGAAGCTTTCTTT

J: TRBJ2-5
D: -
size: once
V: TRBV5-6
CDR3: CASSLGGSAPQYF
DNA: TGTGCCAGCAGCTTGGGCGGGTCCGCCCCCCAGTACTTC

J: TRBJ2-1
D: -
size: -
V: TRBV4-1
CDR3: CASSQDPGARGNEQFF
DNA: TGCGCCAGCAGCCAAGATCCGGGGGCGCGAGGCAATGAGCAGTTCTTC

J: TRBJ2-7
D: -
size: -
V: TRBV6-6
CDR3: CASIGGGRYEQYF
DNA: TGTGCCAGCATAGGCGGGGGCAGGTACGAGCAGTACTTC